One sample yielded the 18 T cell receptor beta chains listed below, sequenced in a study of blood T cell repertoires in COVID-19. Clones were read by immunoSEQ multiplex PCR, and TCRdb kept only the in-frame ones, dropping some. Of some 300,000 clones in the sample, approximately 86% were seen once. Sequenced sample: peripheral blood. The receptors here all came from a woman aged 70 to 79 with COVID-19, enrolled during active disease.

As for this clone: Other DNA sequences within the sample encode an identical CDR3. V usage is TRBV6-5 and J usage is TRBJ2-7; 9 bases map to TRBD1. The V gene end was trimmed by 2 bases and the J gene end by 2 bases; junction bases not matched to a gene: 1. There are 14 residues in the CDR3. Germline loops: CDR1 MNHEY, CDR2 SVGAGI. The CDR3 is CASSYGQGTYEQYF. The CDR3 nucleotides are TGTGCCAGCAGTTACGGACAGGGGACCTACGAGCAGTACTTC.

V usage is TRBV10-1 and J usage is TRBJ2-2; 7 bases match TRBD1. CDR1 and CDR2 from the germline V gene are WNHNN and SYGVQD (reference sequence). This CDR3 is built from 15 residues. V was pared by 6 bases and J by 2 bases, with 6 bases of the junction left unmatched. The chain's CDR3 is CASSRGQPNTGELFF. CDR3 coding DNA: TGCGCCAGCAGCCGGGGACAGCCTAACACCGGGGAGCTGTTTTTT.

The chain links TRBV2 to TRBJ2-7; tentatively, D is TRBD1 (6 bases). Trimming removed 7 bases at V and 5 bases at J, with 18 bases between. Germline values: CDR1 SNHLY, CDR2 FYNNEI. This CDR3 contains 14 residues. CDR3 region: CASMREIGGNEQYF. The CDR3 region has the DNA TGTGCCAGCATGAGAGAGATTGGGGGCAACGAGCAGTACTTC.

This rearrangement joins TRBV28 to TRBJ2-5; no clear D gene. Trimming cost V 1 base and J 5 bases, with 20 bases left between them. CDR1 MDHEN and CDR2 SYDVKM come from the germline V gene. This CDR3 is built from 17 residues. Written as DNA, the CDR3 is TGTGCCAGCAGTTTATTCCTGACTGTTAGTAAACGGGAGACCCAGTACTTC. It is translated as CASSLFLTVSKRETQYF.

V and J are TRBV28 and TRBJ1-5; 7 positions match TRBD1. The CDR3 is made up of 18 amino acids. Per germline, CDR1 MDHEN and CDR2 SYDVKM. The J segment lost 0 bases and the V segment lost 2 bases, leaving 10 bases of the junction unmatched. The CDR3 protein is CASSLGEQGGHSNQPQHF. The CDR3 nucleotides read TGTGCCAGCAGTTTAGGGGAGCAAGGGGGCCATAGCAATCAGCCCCAGCATTTT.

The J gene is TRBJ1-2, the V gene TRBV18; D is undetermined. The germline gives CDR1 KGHSH, CDR2 LQKENI. This CDR3 has 15 residues. Trimming cost V 5 bases and J 2 bases, with 15 bases left between them. CDR3 sequence: CASSAVTETNYGYTF. CDR3 nucleotides: TGTGCCAGCTCAGCCGTGACGGAGACCAACTATGGCTACACCTTC.

This clone was counted once. Here the CDR3 DNA reads TGTGCCAGCAGCTTAGGTCAGGGGAGCGACGAGCAGTACTTC. Its translation is CASSLGQGSDEQYF. The chain carries TRBV7-9 and TRBJ2-7; TRBD1 might be the D (6 bases). CDR1 is SEHNR and CDR2 is FQNEAQ in the germline V gene (reference sequence). The length of the CDR3 is 14 residues. The V and J ends lost 1 base and 5 bases respectively, with 12 bases between them.

The CDR3 coding sequence is TGTGCCAGCAGTGAAGCGGGACATCCCAATCAGCCCCAGCATTTT. Protein: CASSEAGHPNQPQHF. V gene TRBV2 combines with J gene TRBJ1-5; TRBD1 might be the D (6 bases). This CDR3 spans 15 amino acids. V lost 0 bases and J lost 3, with 9 bases in between. The germline CDR1 and CDR2 sequences are SNHLY and FYNNEI.

V gene TRBV10-3 combines with J gene TRBJ2-3, with TRBD2 matching over 7 bases. The CDR3 runs 16 residues. Trimming took 0 bases from V and 2 from J; bases not matched to a gene: 5. From germline, CDR1 is ENHRY and CDR2 SYGVKD. CDR3 DNA: TGTGCCATCAGTGAGTCGAGCAGCGGGGCCACAGATACGCAGTATTTT. Its translation is CAISESSSGATDTQYF.

J is TRBJ1-5 and V is TRBV2, with D possibly TRBD1 on 6 matching bases. The V end lost 6 bases, the J end lost 4 bases, and 13 bases lay between the germline ends. CDR1 and CDR2 (germline): SNHLY, FYNNEI. This CDR3 contains 14 residues. CDR3 nucleotides: TGTGCCAGCAGGGGGAGGGGGGGTAATCAGCCCCAGCATTTT. This encodes CASRGRGGNQPQHF.

This clone was picked up a small number of times. The chain recombines TRBV5-1 with TRBJ1-1; possible D gene TRBD1, 5 bases. The CDR3 covers 14 residues. From germline, CDR1 is SGHRS and CDR2 YFSETQ. V was clipped by 4 bases and J by 1 base, with 11 bases between them. The CDR3 nucleotides are TGCGCCAGCAGCACGATAACAGGGAACACTGAAGCTTTCTTT. Encoded protein: CASSTITGNTEAFF.

There are a few counts of this clone. The V gene is TRBV5-4, the J gene TRBJ2-3; a possible D gene is TRBD2 (6 bases). Trimming pared 3 bases from V and 5 bases from J, leaving 10 bases between. The V gene's germline CDR1 is SGHNT and CDR2 YYREEE (reference sequence). The CDR3 extends over 13 amino acids. In nucleotides, the CDR3 is TGTGCCAGCAGCTCACCGGGGGTAGATACGCAGTATTTT. This translates into CASSSPGVDTQYF. The variable domain in full, with the rest retrieved from reference TRBV5-4 and TRBJ2-3, is ETGVTQSPTHLIKTRGQQVTLRCSSQSGHNTVSWYQQALGQGPQFIFQYYREEENGRGNFPPRFSGLQFPNYSSELNVNALELDDSALYLCASSSPGVDTQYFGPGTRLTVL.

This chain's CDR3 is CGTGTRNTEAFF. The CDR3 coding sequence is TGTGGTACAGGGACGAGGAACACTGAAGCTTTCTTT. V and J are TRBV7-2 and TRBJ1-1, with D tentatively TRBD1 (6 bases). Germline loops: CDR1 SGHTA, CDR2 FQGNSA. This CDR3 contains 12 residues.

This sequence joins TRBV2 and TRBJ2-1, with 7 nucleotides matching TRBD1. V trimming: 7 bases; J trimming: 7 bases; junction bases outside the gene matches: 7. This CDR3 contains 13 residues. CDR1 and CDR2 from the germline V gene are SNHLY and FYNNEI. The CDR3 is CASKRGQNNEQFF. Here the CDR3 DNA reads TGTGCCAGCAAGAGGGGACAGAATAATGAGCAGTTCTTC.

The chain has TRBV14 and TRBJ1-2, with D perhaps matching TRBD1 (5 bases). V lost 4 bases to trimming and J lost 5 bases, with 23 bases between them. This CDR3 comprises 17 residues. Germline CDR1 is SGHDN and CDR2 is FVKESK. CDR3 sequence: CASSRGRTPPLGYGYTF. The CDR3 DNA sequence: TGTGCCAGCAGCCGTGGGAGGACACCTCCTTTAGGTTATGGCTACACCTTC.

This clone was observed once. The genes are TRBV5-1 and TRBJ2-3; possibly TRBD1 for D (6 bases). V lost 6 bases and J 2 bases, leaving 13 bases between the germline ends. This CDR3 comprises 14 residues. Germline V lookup: CDR1 SGHRS, CDR2 YFSETQ. DNA for the CDR3: TGCGCCAGCAACCCAGGGGACGCCACAGATACGCAGTATTTT. This codes for CASNPGDATDTQYF.

This clone was recorded only once. The chain couples TRBV24-1 to TRBJ1-5; D is perhaps TRBD1 (5 bases). Trimming took 9 bases from V and 0 from J, leaving 5 bases between them. Looked up from germline, CDR1 is KGHDR and CDR2 is SFDVKD. The CDR3 sequence is 12 residues long. The CDR3 coding sequence is TGTGCCACCCAGGGTAGCAATCAGCCCCAGCATTTT. As protein: CATQGSNQPQHF.

This rearrangement joins TRBV5-6 to TRBJ2-1, with TRBD2 as a possible D gene (5 bases). The V and J ends lost 7 bases and 3 bases respectively, with 14 bases between them. The CDR3 has 14 residues. The germline gives CDR1 SGHDT, CDR2 YYEEEE. This chain's CDR3 is CASSYGVFYNEQFF. In nucleotides, the CDR3 is TGTGCCAGCTCTTACGGGGTCTTCTACAATGAGCAGTTCTTC. The full variable domain, rest sourced from reference TRBV5-6 and TRBJ2-1, is DAGVTQSPTHLIKTRGQQVTLRCSPKSGHDTVSWYQQALGQGPQFIFQYYEEEERQRGNFPDRFSGHQFPNYSSELNVNALLLGDSALYLCASSYGVFYNEQFFGPGTRLTVL.